This T cell receptor beta chain was identified during a study of blood T cell repertoires in COVID-19. About the research overall: Samples came from the United States, Italy and Spain, spanning acute and convalescent COVID-19. The analysed material was cDNA or gDNA that came from T cells, B-cell-depleted T cells, or PBMCs.

Original analysis: It was from reference gene primer amplification that nucleated cell counts were estimated. Profiled with immunoSEQ multiplex PCR; TCRdb holds only in-frame clones, not every one. V and J calls plus clone size are reproduced from that table; the DNA served to infer D and trimming. The top ten hold approximately 0.7% of the sample, which has more than 250,000 clones, roughly 90% seen once. This CDR3 contains 15 residues. The germline V gene has CDR1 MNHEY and CDR2 SVGEGT. J lost 4 bases, V lost 2 bases, and 7 bases had no gene match. The specimen sequenced was peripheral blood. The rearrangement joins TRBV6-2 or TRBV6-3 to TRBJ2-7, with 8 bases identical to TRBD2. The TCR comes from a human donor in a cohort sampled during active COVID-19. CDR3 sequence reads: CASSYERGNQYEQYF. The CDR3 DNA follows: TGTGCCAGCAGTTACGAGCGGGGGAACCAATACGAGCAGTACTTC.